Here is one T cell receptor beta chain with its context. Its target is not known. The data were taken from a study of siplizumab effects on memory and regulatory T cells. Study results and limitations: An assignable phenotype, naive or memory, was missing from roughly 79-95% of proliferating CD4+ or CD8+ clones. No more than a minor fraction of alloreactive clones could be traced back to unstimulated subsets.

Libraries were prepared by immunoSEQ multiplex PCR; TCRdb keeps only in-frame clonotypes and omits some of them. The sample includes 100,000 or so clones, about 95% of them seen just once. The sequencing sample was made of non-Treg CD4+ T cells sorted from blood. This sequence originates from a human donor in good health.

DNA for the CDR3: TGCGGGGCATGGAGCTACGTTGGCGAGCAGTACTTC. It is translated as CGAWSYVGEQYF. The chain uses TRBV29-1 and TRBJ2-7; a weak D match, TRBD1 (5 bases). The germline gives CDR1 SQVTM, CDR2 ANQGSEA. The CDR3 length is 12 residues.